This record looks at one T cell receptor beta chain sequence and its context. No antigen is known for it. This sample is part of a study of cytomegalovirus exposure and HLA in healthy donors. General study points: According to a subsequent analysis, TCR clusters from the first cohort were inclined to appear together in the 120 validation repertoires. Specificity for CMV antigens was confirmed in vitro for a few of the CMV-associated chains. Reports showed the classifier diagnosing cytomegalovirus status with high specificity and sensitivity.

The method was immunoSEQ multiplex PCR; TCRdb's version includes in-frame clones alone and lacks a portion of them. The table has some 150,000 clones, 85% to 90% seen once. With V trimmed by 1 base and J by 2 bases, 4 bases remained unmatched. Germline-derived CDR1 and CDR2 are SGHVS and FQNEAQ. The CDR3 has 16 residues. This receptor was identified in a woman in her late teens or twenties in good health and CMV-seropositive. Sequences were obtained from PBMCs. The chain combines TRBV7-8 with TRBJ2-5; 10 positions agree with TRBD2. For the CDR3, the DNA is TGTGCCAGCAGCTTAGAGGTAGCGGGAGGACAAGAGACCCAGTACTTC. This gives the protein CASSLEVAGGQETQYF.